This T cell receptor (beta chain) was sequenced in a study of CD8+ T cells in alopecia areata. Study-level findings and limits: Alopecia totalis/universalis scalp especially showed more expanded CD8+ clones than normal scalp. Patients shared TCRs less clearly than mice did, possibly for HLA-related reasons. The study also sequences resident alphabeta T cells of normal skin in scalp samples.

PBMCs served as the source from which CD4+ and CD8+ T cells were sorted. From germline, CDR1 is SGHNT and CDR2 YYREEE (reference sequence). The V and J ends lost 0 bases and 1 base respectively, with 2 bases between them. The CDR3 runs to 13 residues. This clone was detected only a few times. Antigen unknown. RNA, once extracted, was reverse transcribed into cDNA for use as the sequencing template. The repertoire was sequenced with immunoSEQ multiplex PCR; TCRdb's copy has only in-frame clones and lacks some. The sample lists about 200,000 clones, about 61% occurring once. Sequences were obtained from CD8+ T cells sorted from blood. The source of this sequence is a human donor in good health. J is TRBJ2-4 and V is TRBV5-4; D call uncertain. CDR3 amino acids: CASSLVAKNIQYF. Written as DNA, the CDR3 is TGTGCCAGCAGCTTGGTTGCCAAAAACATTCAGTACTTC.